A single sample is the source of the 28 T cell receptor beta chains below, sequenced in a study of STAT3 mutations in large granular lymphocyte leukemia (dated by TCRdb to the late 2010s). What the work shows at the level of the full study, not this receptor alone: At least one immunodominant TCRbeta clonotype was present in every T-LGLL patient, and multiple immunodominant subclonotypes appeared in about half of the T-LGLL patients.

Which antigens these TCRs recognize remains unknown. Library preparation was by the immunoSEQ multiplex PCR assay. TCRdb took this table from immuneACCESS and kept in-frame rearrangements with V and J called. Such tables lack part of the clones; where checked against another copy, unresolved V genes explain under half of the gap, and the rest is unexplained. The sample table shows around 10,000 clones, and around nine tenths are seen once. Together, the top ten hold around 35% of the sample. Sequencing input: peripheral blood mononuclear cells. These receptor sequences come from a man aged 55 to 70 with T-cell large granular lymphocyte leukemia. Some clones in this sample may be carry-over from other donors' samples. The age is the age at diagnosis.

This CDR3 reads CSVDVSDTQYF. In nucleotides, the CDR3 is TGCAGCGTTGACGTCTCGGATACGCAGTATTTT. This chain connects TRBV29-1 to TRBJ2-3; D not resolved. The CDR3 covers 11 residues. Germline assignment: CDR1 SQVTM and CDR2 ANQGSEA. V was shortened by 3 bases and J by 6 bases, with 7 bases between the two germline ends.

The chain uses TRBV7-2 and TRBJ2-3; no reliable D call. V lost 2 bases, J lost 1 base, and 10 bases lay in between. CDR3 size: 15 residues. Germline V gene lookup returns CDR1 SGHTA and CDR2 FQGNSA. CDR3: CASSLYGWGTDTQYF. The DNA for the CDR3 is TGTGCCAGCAGCTTATACGGTTGGGGCACAGATACGCAGTATTTT.

V usage is TRBV9 and J usage is TRBJ2-2; 11 bases match TRBD2. Trimming removed 4 bases from V and 2 bases from J; junction bases left unmatched: 13. Germline loops: CDR1 SGDLS, CDR2 YYNGEE. The CDR3 runs 19 residues. For the CDR3, the DNA is TGTGCCAGCAGCCGAAGGGTTGGGGGACTAGCGGAAAACACCGGGGAGCTGTTTTTT. This encodes CASSRRVGGLAENTGELFF.

The chain combines TRBV19 with TRBJ2-1; the D gene is possibly TRBD2 (6 bases). The CDR3 sequence is 14 residues long. V lost 6 bases and J lost 4, with 13 bases in between. Germline lookup yields CDR1 LNHDA and CDR2 SQIVND (reference sequence). In DNA, the CDR3 is TGTGCCAGTAGACATGGAGGGGCATACAATGAGCAGTTCTTC. Encoded protein: CASRHGGAYNEQFF.

V and J are TRBV29-1 and TRBJ1-5; D not resolved. Germline values: CDR1 SQVTM, CDR2 ANQGSEA. Deletions cut 4 bases from V and 1 base from J, with 11 bases between. The CDR3 is made up of 14 amino acids. The DNA for the CDR3 is TGCAGCGTTGCCACAGCGGGAAGCAATCAGCCCCAGCATTTT. Amino acids: CSVATAGSNQPQHF.

This clone has only a few counts. The genes are TRBV28 and TRBJ1-1; no firm D call. Germline V CDR1 and CDR2: MDHEN, SYDVKM. CDR3 length: 13 residues. V lost 2 bases to trimming and J lost 6 bases, with 10 bases between them. CDR3 DNA sequence: TGTGCCAGCAGTTTAATTCAGGTCCCTGAAGCTTTCTTT. It encodes CASSLIQVPEAFF.

The gene calls are TRBV7-2 and TRBJ2-3, with 14 nucleotides matching TRBD2. The CDR3 runs to 15 residues. Trimming cost V 1 base and J 10 bases; bases outside gene matches: 4. The germline gives CDR1 SGHTA, CDR2 FQGNSA. Written as DNA, the CDR3 is TGTGCCAGCAGCTTAGGACTAGCGGGAGGGCCGTCGCAGTATTTT. This sequence encodes CASSLGLAGGPSQYF.

The chain joins TRBV4-2 to TRBJ2-3, with 14 bases identical to TRBD2. CDR1 LGHNA and CDR2 YNFKEQ come from the germline V gene. The J segment lost 5 bases and the V segment lost 0 bases, leaving 13 bases of the junction unmatched. This CDR3 contains 20 residues. The CDR3 DNA reads as TGTGCCAGCAGCCAAGATCCCCACCCGGGACTAGCGGGAGCCAAAGATACGCAGTATTTT. This codes for CASSQDPHPGLAGAKDTQYF.

The table lists this clone with a count of one. This chain links TRBV9 with TRBJ2-5; D is ambiguous. Germline assignment: CDR1 SGDLS and CDR2 YYNGEE. This CDR3 has 14 residues. The V gene lost 0 bases and the J gene lost 6 bases, with 12 bases spanning the gap. The CDR3 spells CASSVGDIGQTQYF. DNA of the CDR3: TGTGCCAGCAGCGTAGGAGACATTGGGCAGACCCAGTACTTC.

Only a few counts were recorded for this clone. The chain couples TRBV7-3 to TRBJ2-2; 7 positions agree with TRBD1. The ends lost 3 bases at V and 6 bases at J; junction bases unmatched: 7. Germline-derived CDR1 and CDR2 are SGHTA and FQGTGA. There are 15 residues in the CDR3. The CDR3 region is CASSLTGKWPGELFF. Here the CDR3 DNA reads TGTGCCAGCAGCTTGACAGGGAAGTGGCCCGGGGAGCTGTTTTTT.

V is TRBV5-1 and J is TRBJ2-6, with D maybe TRBD1 (6 bases). V lost 4 bases to trimming and J lost 4 bases, with 12 bases between them. CDR1 is SGHRS, CDR2 YFSETQ, per germline. This CDR3 has 15 amino acids. The CDR3 protein is CASSPQGPGANVLTF. DNA for the CDR3: TGCGCCAGCAGCCCACAGGGTCCCGGGGCCAACGTCCTGACTTTC.

This chain connects TRBV20-1 to TRBJ2-1; 7 positions match TRBD2. The V and J ends lost 4 bases and 12 bases, in that order; junction bases with no gene match: 6. The CDR3 contains 11 residues. CDR1 is DFQATT, CDR2 SNEGSKA, per germline (reference sequence). The CDR3 region has the DNA TGCAGTGCTAAGGGGAGGGAACGGCAGTTCTTC. This codes for CSAKGRERQFF.

This clone was detected only once. This sequence joins TRBV5-1 and TRBJ1-1; the D gene is possibly TRBD1 (6 bases). The CDR3 has 14 residues. In germline, CDR1 is SGHRS, CDR2 YFSETQ. V was pared by 2 bases and J by 6 bases, with 14 bases between. CDR3 nucleotide sequence: TGCGCCAGCAGCTTAGCACAGGGATACGCTGAAGCTTTCTTT. Protein sequence: CASSLAQGYAEAFF. Combining the CDR3 with reference TRBV5-1 and TRBJ1-1 gives the whole variable domain KAGVTQTPRYLIKTRGQQVTLSCSPISGHRSVSWYQQTPGQGLQFLFEYFSETQRNKGNFPGRFSGRQFSNSRSEMNVSTLELGDSALYLCASSLAQGYAEAFFGQGTRLTVV.

The genes are TRBV5-1 and TRBJ1-2; weak D call: TRBD1 (5 bases). Trimming took 2 bases from V and 3 from J, leaving 8 bases between them. Germline V CDR1 and CDR2: SGHRS, YFSETQ. The CDR3 has 13 residues. CDR3 amino acids: CASSFGRDYGYTF. CDR3 coding DNA: TGCGCCAGCAGCTTCGGCAGGGACTATGGCTACACCTTC.

This clone was counted between two and nine times. The chain joins TRBV15 to TRBJ2-7; weak D call: TRBD2 (6 bases). V was trimmed by 5 bases and J by 3 bases, leaving 14 bases between them. CDR3 length: 14 residues. The germline gives CDR1 LNHNV, CDR2 YYDKDF (reference sequence). The CDR3 nucleotides read TGTGCCACCAGCGCCATGGGGGGAGACTACGAGCAGTACTTC. It specifies CATSAMGGDYEQYF.

The V gene is TRBV4-2, the J gene TRBJ2-5; D possibly uses TRBD1 or TRBD2 (5 bases each). Trimming removed 0 bases from V and 5 bases from J, with 7 bases in between. The CDR3 consists of 13 residues. Germline-derived CDR1 and CDR2 are LGHNA and YNFKEQ. The CDR3 DNA follows: TGTGCCAGCAGCCAAGACGAGGGGGAGACCCAGTACTTC. Residues: CASSQDEGETQYF.

V is TRBV20-1 and J is TRBJ2-2, with D uncertain. In germline, CDR1 is DFQATT, CDR2 SNEGSKA (reference sequence). The length of the CDR3 is 9 residues. CDR3 sequence reads: CQRPGELFF. The CDR3 nucleotides read TGCCAGCGTCCCGGGGAGCTGTTTTTT.

This clone was observed a handful of times. The chain has TRBV27 and TRBJ2-6; either TRBD1 or TRBD2 may supply D (5 bases each). Germline CDR1 reads MNHEY; CDR2 reads SMNVEV (reference sequence). Trimming stripped 5 bases from V and 3 bases from J, with 8 bases between. The CDR3 consists of 14 residues. The CDR3 spells CASSPGRGANVLTF. The CDR3 DNA sequence: TGTGCCAGCAGTCCGGGGCGTGGGGCCAACGTCCTGACTTTC. The whole variable domain, filled in from reference TRBV27 and TRBJ2-6, reads EAQVTQNPRYLITVTGKKLTVTCSQNMNHEYMSWYRQDPGLGLRQIYYSMNVEVTDKGDVPEGYKVSRKEKRNFPLILESPSPNQTSLYFCASSPGRGANVLTFGAGSRLTVL.

The rearrangement joins TRBV30 to TRBJ1-5; D is unclear. Germline values: CDR1 GTSNPN, CDR2 SVGIG (reference sequence). This CDR3 has 15 amino acids. Trimming removed 0 bases at V and 2 bases at J, with 11 bases between. The CDR3, as DNA: TGTGCCTGGAGTGTAGCGGGCCCAGGCAATCAGCCCCAGCATTTT. It encodes CAWSVAGPGNQPQHF.

This clone has only a few counts. This chain joins TRBV4-2 and TRBJ2-7, with 8 bases fitting TRBD1. The CDR3 contains 14 residues. Germline assignment: CDR1 LGHNA and CDR2 YNFKEQ. V lost 1 base to trimming and J lost 2 bases; unmatched junction nucleotides: 1. The DNA for the CDR3 is TGTGCCAGCAGCCAAGGACAGGGGACCTACGAGCAGTACTTC. Protein: CASSQGQGTYEQYF.

This clone was observed once. The chain carries TRBV29-1 and TRBJ2-1; D uncertain. Trimming shortened V by 8 bases and J by 10 bases, and 24 bases separated the two germline ends. Germline loops: CDR1 SQVTM, CDR2 ANQGSEA. This CDR3 region has 14 residues. In nucleotides, the CDR3 is TGCAGCTTGCAGCCGTCGGGCTACTCGGCCGAGCAGTTCTTC. Translating gives CSLQPSGYSAEQFF.

The chain joins TRBV25-1 to TRBJ2-7; 8 positions match TRBD1. CDR3 length equals 14 residues. J gave up 2 bases and V 3 bases, and 3 bases lay outside the gene matches. The V gene's germline CDR1 is MGHDK and CDR2 SYGVNS. The CDR3 loop is CASSDNRGAYEQYF. DNA of the CDR3: TGTGCCAGCAGTGATAACAGGGGGGCCTACGAGCAGTACTTC.

This sequence joins TRBV4-3 and TRBJ2-2; D is perhaps TRBD1 (5 bases). From germline, CDR1 is LGHNA and CDR2 YSLEER. Trimming cost V 0 bases and J 6 bases, with 17 bases left between them. The CDR3 is made up of 17 amino acids. CDR3 in DNA: TGCGCCAGCAGCCAAGATCGAAGGGGTCCTACGGCCGGGGAGCTGTTTTTT. Amino acid sequence: CASSQDRRGPTAGELFF.

The chain links TRBV7-9 to TRBJ2-1, with 8 bases aligning to TRBD2. The CDR3 is 14 amino acids. After removal of 4 bases from V and 6 bases from J, the junction contained 5 bases not matched to a gene. Germline CDR1 is SEHNR and CDR2 is FQNEAQ (reference sequence). This chain's CDR3 is CASSSYSGTNEQFF. CDR3 sequence (DNA): TGTGCCAGCAGCTCCTATAGCGGGACCAATGAGCAGTTCTTC.

This chain links TRBV5-1 with TRBJ2-2, with D maybe TRBD1 (6 bases). Germline CDR1 and CDR2: SGHRS and YFSETQ. Trimming shortened V by 0 bases and J by 0 bases, and 9 bases separated the two germline ends. The CDR3 spans 16 residues. The chain's CDR3 is CASSLGGTSNTGELFF. CDR3 bases: TGCGCCAGCAGCTTGGGTGGGACATCGAACACCGGGGAGCTGTTTTTT. Supplemented by reference TRBV5-1 and TRBJ2-2, the full variable domain reads KAGVTQTPRYLIKTRGQQVTLSCSPISGHRSVSWYQQTPGQGLQFLFEYFSETQRNKGNFPGRFSGRQFSNSRSEMNVSTLELGDSALYLCASSLGGTSNTGELFFGEGSRLTVL.

In DNA form, the CDR3 reads TGTGCCAGCAGCGTAGATTCCCTGGAAGTTCCTAGCGCCACGAACACCGGGGAGCTGTTTTTT. Its translation is CASSVDSLEVPSATNTGELFF. V gene TRBV9 combines with J gene TRBJ2-2; D possibly corresponds to TRBD2 (6 bases). The CDR3 runs 21 residues. CDR1 SGDLS and CDR2 YYNGEE come from the germline V gene. Trimming left V 0 bases short and J 0 bases short, with 24 bases between.

The chain combines TRBV5-4 with TRBJ1-4; D gene uncertain. V lost 2 bases and J lost 3, with 14 bases in between. Germline lookup yields CDR1 SGHNT and CDR2 YYREEE (reference sequence). This CDR3 spans 16 amino acids. The CDR3 DNA sequence: TGTGCCAGCAGCTTCCCTTCTGGGATGGCTAATGAAAAACTGTTTTTT. This codes for CASSFPSGMANEKLFF.

The genes are TRBV30 and TRBJ1-4; no clear D. The CDR3 contains 14 residues. The germline CDR1 and CDR2 sequences are GTSNPN and SVGIG (reference sequence). The ends were cut back, 3 bases at V and 7 bases at J, with 15 bases in the middle. The CDR3 region has the DNA TGTGCCTGGAGCCCGGCCCCGGGCGCTGAAAAACTGTTTTTT. Translation gives CAWSPAPGAEKLFF.